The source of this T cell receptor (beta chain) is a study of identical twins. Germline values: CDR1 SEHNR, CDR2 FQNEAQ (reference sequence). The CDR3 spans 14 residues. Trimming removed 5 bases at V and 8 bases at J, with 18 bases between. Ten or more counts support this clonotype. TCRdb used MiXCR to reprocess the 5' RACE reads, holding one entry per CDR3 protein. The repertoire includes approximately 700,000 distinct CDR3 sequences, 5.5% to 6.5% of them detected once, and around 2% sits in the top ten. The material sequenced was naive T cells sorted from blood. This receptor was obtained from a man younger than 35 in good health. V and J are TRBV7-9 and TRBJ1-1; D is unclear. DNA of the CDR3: TGTGCCAGCAGCGAGCGACGGGAGCAGGACGAAGCTTTCTTT. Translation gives CASSERREQDEAFF.